Listed here are 19 T cell receptor beta chains from one sample, sequenced in a study of blood T cell repertoires in COVID-19. Repertoires were generated with immunoSEQ multiplex PCR, while TCRdb's copy carries only in-frame clones and drops some. The table records some 120,000 clones, 65% to 85% of them present only once. The sequencing input was peripheral blood. The source is a man at least 80 years old with active or convalescent COVID-19.

Only a few counts were recorded for this clone. The genes are TRBV15 and TRBJ2-1; the D is unclear. The V end lost 1 base, the J end lost 5 bases, and 3 bases lay between the germline ends. Germline V CDR1 and CDR2: LNHNV, YYDKDF (reference sequence). CDR3 length: 12 amino acids. CDR3: CATSRVDNEQFF. CDR3 coding DNA: TGTGCCACCAGCAGAGTAGACAATGAGCAGTTCTTC.

The chain links TRBV5-1 to TRBJ2-2; 10 bases match TRBD2. Germline CDR1 is SGHRS and CDR2 is YFSETQ. V lost 4 bases, J lost 4 bases, and 16 bases stayed unmatched. The CDR3 has 19 amino acids. The CDR3: CASSPRPPLAGDRTGELFF. Here the CDR3 DNA reads TGCGCCAGCAGCCCCCGCCCCCCTCTAGCGGGGGATCGCACCGGGGAGCTGTTTTTT.

The CDR3 region is CASSTRDYTTDTQYF. Here the CDR3 DNA reads TGTGCCAGCAGCACCCGGGACTACACCACAGATACGCAGTATTTT. This rearrangement joins TRBV9 to TRBJ2-3; 7 bases are shared with TRBD2. CDR1 is SGDLS, CDR2 YYNGEE, per germline. This CDR3 contains 15 residues. V gave up 4 bases and J gave up 2 bases; unmatched junction bases: 7.

The chain is built from TRBV7-3 and TRBJ2-3; D may be TRBD2 (5 bases). Germline CDR1 is SGHTA and CDR2 is FQGTGA. V lost 2 bases to trimming and J lost 4 bases, with 10 bases between them. The CDR3 length is 14 residues. CDR3 coding DNA: TGTGCCAGCAGCTTAGCCCCAGCGGCAGATACGCAGTATTTT. Its protein is CASSLAPAADTQYF.

This chain connects TRBV3-1 (or the pseudogene TRBV3-2) to TRBJ1-1; D is undetermined. Germline V CDR1 and CDR2: LGHDT, YNNKEL (reference sequence). With 6 bases removed from V and 8 bases from J, the gap between germline ends came to 7 bases. The CDR3 runs to 10 residues. CDR3 sequence reads: CASSQSEAFF. Here the CDR3 DNA reads TGTGCCAGCAGTCAATCGGAAGCTTTCTTT.

The rearrangement links TRBV7-7 to TRBJ1-5; no definite D call. The ends were cut back, 4 bases at V and 8 bases at J, with 12 bases in the middle. CDR3 length: 13 amino acids. Per the germline V gene, CDR1 is SSHAT and CDR2 is FNYEAQ (reference sequence). For the CDR3, the DNA is TGTGCCAGCAGCTCCAGACGGGTCGAGCCCCAGCATTTT. Protein product: CASSSRRVEPQHF.

The V gene is TRBV9, the J gene TRBJ1-1, with no clear D. From germline, CDR1 is SGDLS and CDR2 YYNGEE. Trimming removed 2 bases at V and 0 bases at J, with 17 bases between. This CDR3 region has 17 residues. The CDR3 spells CASSVPEEGLMNTEAFF. In DNA form, the CDR3 reads TGTGCCAGCAGCGTCCCCGAGGAGGGCCTTATGAACACTGAAGCTTTCTTT.

The chain has TRBV18 and TRBJ1-6, with 7 bases lining up with TRBD1. The CDR3 is 12 amino acids. The germline V gene has CDR1 KGHSH and CDR2 LQKENI. Unmatched junction bases numbered 6, after V lost 3 bases and J lost 16 bases. The CDR3: CASSPQGVDLHF. CDR3 bases: TGTGCCAGCTCACCGCAGGGGGTAGATCTCCACTTT.

The chain combines TRBV25-1 with TRBJ1-3; TRBD1 might be the D (5 bases). This CDR3 spans 14 amino acids. The V gene lost 8 bases and the J gene lost 4 bases, with 15 bases spanning the gap. The germline V gene encodes CDR1 MGHDK and CDR2 SYGVNS. The CDR3 bases are TGTGCCAGCGTTGGGGCAGGTTTCGGAAACACCATATATTTT. It encodes CASVGAGFGNTIYF.

The V call is TRBV7-2, the J call TRBJ2-3, with TRBD2 matching 7 bases. CDR1 and CDR2 from the germline V gene are SGHTA and FQGNSA. CDR3 length equals 16 residues. With 5 bases clipped from V and 0 bases from J, the junction kept 8 bases outside the gene matches. CDR3 sequence (DNA): TGTGCCAGCAGCCTACTGAGCGGGGCAAGCACAGATACGCAGTATTTT. Encoded protein: CASSLLSGASTDTQYF.

This clone has just one count. The V call is TRBV10-3, the J call TRBJ2-3, with TRBD1 matching 10 bases. CDR1 is ENHRY, CDR2 SYGVKD, per germline. This CDR3 has 16 residues. J lost 1 base, V lost 2 bases, and 3 bases had no gene match. CDR3 in DNA: TGTGCCATCAGTGAGACGACAGGGGGCCGCACAGATACGCAGTATTTT. Amino acids: CAISETTGGRTDTQYF.

The V and J genes are TRBV19 and TRBJ1-6; no firm D call. This CDR3 contains 15 residues. The ends were cut back, 4 bases at V and 8 bases at J, with 15 bases in the middle. Germline loops: CDR1 LNHDA, CDR2 SQIVND (reference sequence). CDR3: CASSSPSPVDSPLHF. CDR3 DNA: TGTGCCAGTAGTAGCCCCTCCCCAGTCGATTCACCCCTCCACTTT.

This chain links TRBV2 with TRBJ1-5, with D tentatively TRBD1 (5 bases). The V and J ends lost 9 bases and 0 bases respectively, with 15 bases between them. This CDR3 is built from 15 residues. Per the germline V gene, CDR1 is SNHLY and CDR2 is FYNNEI. The CDR3 sequence is CASSTAQNSNQPQHF. The CDR3 DNA follows: TGTGCCAGTTCGACAGCCCAAAATAGCAATCAGCCCCAGCATTTT.

The V gene is TRBV6-5, the J gene TRBJ1-6; D might be TRBD1 (5 bases). CDR1 and CDR2 (germline): MNHEY, SVGAGI. The CDR3 is made up of 15 amino acids. V was trimmed by 11 bases and J by 0 bases, leaving 14 bases between them. CDR3 coding DNA: TGTGCCGGAAGGGGCCCTAGCTCCTATAATTCACCCCTCCACTTT. Protein sequence: CAGRGPSSYNSPLHF.

The gene calls are TRBV2 and TRBJ2-5; no reliable D call. The CDR3 covers 13 residues. Germline V CDR1 and CDR2: SNHLY, FYNNEI. V was clipped by 6 bases and J by 4 bases, with 12 bases between them. The CDR3 DNA reads TGTGCCAGCAGACCTAGTGGAGCAGAGACCCAGTACTTC. As protein: CASRPSGAETQYF.

This chain connects TRBV6-5 to TRBJ2-7, with TRBD2 matching over 10 bases. The trim removed 2 bases at V and 2 bases at J, leaving 6 bases unmatched. There are 16 residues in the CDR3. From germline, CDR1 is MNHEY and CDR2 SVGAGI. The CDR3 protein is CASSYGGTSVTYEQYF. CDR3 DNA: TGTGCCAGCAGTTACGGTGGGACTAGCGTGACCTACGAGCAGTACTTC.

This clone is a singleton in its sample. V and J are TRBV19 and TRBJ1-1; 10 bases are shared with TRBD1. The CDR3 extends over 14 amino acids. The germline gives CDR1 LNHDA, CDR2 SQIVND (reference sequence). V lost 1 base to trimming and J lost 7 bases; unmatched junction nucleotides: 3. CDR3 sequence (DNA): TGTGCCAGTAGTATAGGACAGGGGGCCTTTGAAGCTTTCTTT. Translated: CASSIGQGAFEAFF.

A note on this clone: Additional DNA sequences in this sample encode the identical CDR3. This chain joins TRBV3-1 (or the pseudogene TRBV3-2) and TRBJ1-5; D remains unclear. This CDR3 is 13 amino acids long. The germline CDR1 and CDR2 sequences are LGHDT and YNNKEL (reference sequence). V lost 1 base and J 6 bases, leaving 7 bases between the germline ends. Here the CDR3 DNA reads TGTGCCAGCAGCCAAGCCCTCGGTCAGCCCCAGCATTTT. Translated, it gives CASSQALGQPQHF.

In DNA form, the CDR3 reads TGTGCCATCAGTGAAGGGGTTGCCAAAAACATTCAGTACTTC. Protein sequence: CAISEGVAKNIQYF. The chain employs TRBV10-3 and TRBJ2-4, with D possibly TRBD1 on 5 matching bases. Germline V gene lookup returns CDR1 ENHRY and CDR2 SYGVKD. V lost 3 bases to trimming and J lost 1 base, with 7 bases between them. The CDR3 is made up of 14 amino acids.